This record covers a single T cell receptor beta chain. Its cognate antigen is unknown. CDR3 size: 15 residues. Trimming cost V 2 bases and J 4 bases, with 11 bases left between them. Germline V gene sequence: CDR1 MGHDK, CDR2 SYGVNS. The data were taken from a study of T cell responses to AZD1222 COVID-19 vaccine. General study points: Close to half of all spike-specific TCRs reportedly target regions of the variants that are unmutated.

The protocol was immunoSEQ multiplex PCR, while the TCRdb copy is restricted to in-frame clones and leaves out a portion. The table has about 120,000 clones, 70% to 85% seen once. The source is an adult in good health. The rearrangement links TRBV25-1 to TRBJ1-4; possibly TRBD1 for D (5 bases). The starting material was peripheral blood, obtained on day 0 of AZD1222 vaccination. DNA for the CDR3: TGTGCCAGCAGTGAACCTGACAGCTTTAATGAAAAACTGTTTTTT. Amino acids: CASSEPDSFNEKLFF.